These T cell receptor beta chains were read from a single sample in a study of blood T cells in healthy people across ages. TCRdb re-called the 5' RACE reads through MiXCR, storing one row per CDR3 protein. Found here are about 600,000 distinct CDR3 sequences, roughly 43% of them singletons; the top ten hold approximately 25%. The sample was blood. Receptors were obtained from a man older than 75 in good health. The CDR3 runs from the conserved cysteine through the conserved F or W. A D gene is named only where the DNA matches it firmly. The size field is filled for only some rows; it gives once, few, many or a size class.

>TRBV18|TRBJ2-1|.|TRBD2
TGTGCCAGCTCCCCCGCTAGCGGGAGGTTAAGAGATGAGCAGTTCTTC
CASSPASGRLRDEQFF
>TRBV19|TRBJ1-2|few|.
TGTGCCAGTAGTATAGATGGGGGCTATGGCTACACCTTC
CASSIDGGYGYTF
>TRBV12-2|TRBJ2-7|.|.
TGTGCAAGTCGCTCCCCCGGACTAGGATGCTCCTACGAGCAGTACTTC
CASRSPGLGCSYEQYF
>TRBV6-5|TRBJ2-3|.|TRBD2
TGTGCCAGCAGTTTTGGACTAGCGGGGCTGGGAGATACGCAGTATTTT
CASSFGLAGLGDTQYF
>TRBV7-2|TRBJ1-4|few|.
TGTGCCAGCAGCTTATCTGCAGAACCGAATGAAAAACTGTTTTTT
CASSLSAEPNEKLFF
>TRBV7-2|TRBJ2-3|.|.
TGTGCCAGCAGCGTAAGTTGGGCAGATACGCAGTATTTT
CASSVSWADTQYF
>TRBV29-1|TRBJ2-3|few|.
TGCAGCGTAGAACTAGCTTCAGATACGCAGTATTTT
CSVELASDTQYF
>TRBV29-1|TRBJ2-7|.|TRBD2
TGCAGCGTTGGGGCTAGCGGGGGTTTCGAGCAGTACTTC
CSVGASGGFEQYF
>TRBV20-1|TRBJ2-5|few|.
TGCAGTGCTAGTTCTGGGGGCCAAGAGACCCAGTACTTC
CSASSGGQETQYF
>TRBV3-1|TRBJ1-4|.|.
TGTGCCAGCAGCCAAGGCCAGCCGAGGGAAAAACTGTTTTTT
CASSQGQPREKLFF
>TRBV6-6|TRBJ2-1|many|TRBD1
TGTGCCAGCAGGCCCGGGACAGGGGGTAGCGATGAGCAGTTCTTC
CASRPGTGGSDEQFF
>TRBV20-1|TRBJ2-3|few|.
TGCAGTGCTAGAGATCTCGGCGGGACAGATACGCAGTATTTT
CSARDLGGTDTQYF
>TRBV4-1|TRBJ1-1|.|.
TGCGCCAGCAGCGGACAGAACACTGAAGCTTTCTTT
CASSGQNTEAFF
>TRBV7-2|TRBJ2-7|.|TRBD2
TGTGCCAGCAGCGGGGCACTAGCGGGAGTTAACGAGCAGTACTTC
CASSGALAGVNEQYF
>TRBV29-1|TRBJ1-5|.|.
TGCAGCGTTGGGGCTCGCAATCAGCCCCAGCATTTT
CSVGARNQPQHF
>TRBV5-1|TRBJ1-2|.|.
TGCGCCAGCAGCTTGGTGGAACAGGGCTACTATGGCTACACCTTC
CASSLVEQGYYGYTF
>TRBV7-2|TRBJ1-2|.|.
TGTGCCAGCAGCTTAGTACCAAGCCGACAGGACCAAATTGGCTACACCTTC
CASSLVPSRQDQIGYTF
>TRBV10-1|TRBJ2-1|few|TRBD2
TGCGCCAGCAGTGTCAGCGGGGGGCCAGGGGAGCAGTTCTTC
CASSVSGGPGEQFF
>TRBV15|TRBJ1-4|.|.
TGTGCCACCAGCCTAAGACAAGTCCCTAATGAAAAACTGTTTTTT
CATSLRQVPNEKLFF
>TRBV3-1|TRBJ2-1|.|TRBD2
TGTGCCAGCAGCCTTGATACATGGGGGCGGGGGGACATTGAGCAGTTCTTC
CASSLDTWGRGDIEQFF
>TRBV20-1|TRBJ2-5|few|TRBD2
TGCAGTGCTAGCGGGGGGGTAGGGGAGACCCAGTACTTC
CSASGGVGETQYF
>TRBV28|TRBJ2-7|.|.
TGTGCCAGCAACACAGGCTACTCCTACGAGCAGTACTTC
CASNTGYSYEQYF
>TRBV7-2|TRBJ2-5|many|.
TGTGCCAGCAGCTTAGTGGCCAGCCAAGAGACCCAGTACTTC
CASSLVASQETQYF
>TRBV29-1|TRBJ1-1|.|.
TGCAGCGTTGAGAGCCAGTACACTGAAGCTTTCTTT
CSVESQYTEAFF
>TRBV30|TRBJ2-7|.|TRBD1
TGTGCCTGGAGGGGTTTCGGACAGGGTGGCGAGCAGTACTTC
CAWRGFGQGGEQYF
>TRBV2|TRBJ2-5|.|TRBD2
TGTGCCAGCAGTGAAGTTGGTAGCGGGGCTGGGGAGACCCAGTACTTC
CASSEVGSGAGETQYF
>TRBV20-1|TRBJ2-5|few|.
TGCAGTGTTCATCGGGGGTCGGAAGAGACCCAGTACTTC
CSVHRGSEETQYF
>TRBV2|TRBJ2-5|.|.
TGTGCCAGCAGTGAAGCAGGAGCGGGAGAGACCCAGTACTTC
CASSEAGAGETQYF
>TRBV3-1|TRBJ2-1|.|.
TGTGCCAGCAGCCACGGTGGGGCTTCGGCAAATGAGCAGTTCTTC
CASSHGGASANEQFF
>TRBV7-9|TRBJ2-5|.|.
TGTGCCAGCAGCGTAGATTTTTCGGAGACCCAGTACTTC
CASSVDFSETQYF
>TRBV12-3/TRBV12-4|TRBJ1-5|.|.
TGTGCCAGCAGTTTCCGAGGGAGCAATCAGCCCCAGCATTTT
CASSFRGSNQPQHF
>TRBV12-3/TRBV12-4|TRBJ2-5|.|.
TGTGCCAGCAGTAAAGCCGGGACTGACGCGGAGACCCAGTACTTC
CASSKAGTDAETQYF
>TRBV7-2|TRBJ2-1|.|.
TGTGCCAGCAGCTTACTAGGCCCAGCCGCACGGTTCTTC
CASSLLGPAARFF
>TRBV12-3/TRBV12-4|TRBJ2-1|few|.
TGTGCCAGCACCTCCCGCAATGAGCAGTTCTTC
CASTSRNEQFF
>TRBV24-1|TRBJ2-3|.|.
TGTGCCACTGGGTCCTTGGAGGGCACAGATACGCAGTATTTT
CATGSLEGTDTQYF
>TRBV7-8|TRBJ2-1|.|.
TGTGCCAGCAGCAAGGATCCAGGGTTTTTCCCCTACAATGAGCAGTTCTTC
CASSKDPGFFPYNEQFF
>TRBV5-1|TRBJ2-7|.|.
TGCGCCAGCAGTATGGGTAGAAAGAACTACGAGCAGTACTTC
CASSMGRKNYEQYF
>TRBV9|TRBJ2-5|few|TRBD2
TGTGCCAGCAGCGCCGCTAGCGGGAGAGGTTCGGAGACCCAGTACTTC
CASSAASGRGSETQYF
>TRBV7-9|TRBJ1-5|.|TRBD1
TGTGCCAGCAGCCGACAGGGGGGGAACAATCAGCCCCAGCATTTT
CASSRQGGNNQPQHF
>TRBV20-1|TRBJ1-1|.|.
TGCAGTGCCACCAGGACAGCGAACACTGAAGCTTTCTTT
CSATRTANTEAFF
>TRBV3-1|TRBJ2-1|.|TRBD2
TGTGCCAGCAGCCGCCCACTAGCGAGCAGGAACAATGAGCAGTTCTTC
CASSRPLASRNNEQFF
>TRBV6-6|TRBJ2-7|many|TRBD2
TGTGCCAGCAGCCGCGGGAGGAGCTCCTACGAGCAGTACTTC
CASSRGRSSYEQYF
>TRBV5-1|TRBJ2-3|.|.
TGCGCCAGCAGCTTGGCGGCGCGGCCCCACACAGATACGCAGTATTTT
CASSLAARPHTDTQYF
>TRBV5-1|TRBJ2-7|.|.
TGCGCCAGCAGCTCAGACATCCTGTACGAGCAGTACTTC
CASSSDILYEQYF
>TRBV15|TRBJ2-1|.|TRBD2
TGTGCCACCAGCAGAGGACTAGCGGGGGGGTTGGGCTCCTACAATGAGCAGTTCTTC
CATSRGLAGGLGSYNEQFF
>TRBV5-1|TRBJ2-7|few|.
TGCGCCAGCAGAGCAGGGGACGAGCAGTACTTC
CASRAGDEQYF
>TRBV29-1|TRBJ2-3|few|.
TGCAGCGTTGAAGTCGAGCGGCATCGCACAGATACGCAGTATTTT
CSVEVERHRTDTQYF
>TRBV4-1|TRBJ2-5|few|TRBD2
TGCGCCAGCAGCCAAGGTGGTAGCGGGGAAACCCAAGAGACCCAGTACTTC
CASSQGGSGETQETQYF
>TRBV7-2|TRBJ2-6|few|TRBD2
TGTGCCAGCAGCTCTGTCGGACTAGCGGCACACTCTGGGGCCAACGTCCTGACTTTC
CASSSVGLAAHSGANVLTF
>TRBV10-3|TRBJ2-2|many|.
TGTGCCATCAGTGGAACAACGAACACCGGGGAGCTGTTTTTT
CAISGTTNTGELFF
>TRBV6-5|TRBJ1-6|many|TRBD1
TGTGCCAGCAGGTTAAAAACAGGGGTGGGTTCACCCCTCCACTTT
CASRLKTGVGSPLHF
>TRBV20-1|TRBJ1-5|few|.
TGCAGTGCTAGAACTTTAGGGCGTACTGATCAGCCCCAGCATTTT
CSARTLGRTDQPQHF
>TRBV20-1|TRBJ2-1|.|.
TGCAGTGCTAGAGACCCCCGGGCCCCTGTGGACAATGAGCAGTTCTTC
CSARDPRAPVDNEQFF
>TRBV7-2|TRBJ2-5|few|TRBD1
TGTGCCAGCAGCACCCAGACAGGGTCTCAAGAGACCCAGTACTTC
CASSTQTGSQETQYF
>TRBV20-1|TRBJ2-2|.|TRBD2
TGCAGTGCTAGACGTAGCGGGAGGGTAACCGGGGAGCTGTTTTTT
CSARRSGRVTGELFF